This T cell receptor (beta chain) appears in the sequencing data of a study of lymphopenia after photon versus proton radiotherapy. Whole-study results and caveats: After the lymphocyte nadir, photon-treated repertoires showed oligoclonal expansion, especially of CD8+ Temra cells.

TCRdb's copy holds only in-frame clones and misses some; the assay was immunoSEQ multiplex PCR. The sample lists 20,000 to 25,000 clones, 85% seen once, with 18% in the top ten. This clone has just a few counts. Its cognate antigen is unknown. The V end lost 5 bases, the J end lost 2 bases, and 12 bases lay between the germline ends. The CDR3 has 14 amino acids. CDR1 and CDR2 (germline): SGHAT, FQNNGV. The sequences come from peripheral blood, collected from a patient treated with photon-based radiotherapy. The receptor was derived from a man between 60 and 75 years old with pancreatic cancer. V and J are TRBV11-2 and TRBJ1-1, with D maybe TRBD1 (5 bases). The CDR3 here is CASSPDRTNTEAFF. Written as DNA, the CDR3 is TGTGCCAGCAGCCCCGACAGAACCAACACTGAAGCTTTCTTT. Filled out from reference TRBV11-2 and TRBJ1-1, the complete variable domain reads EAGVAQSPRYKIIEKRQSVAFWCNPISGHATLYWYQQILGQGPKLLIQFQNNGVVDDSQLPKDRFSAERLKGVDSTLKIQPAKLEDSAVYLCASSPDRTNTEAFFGQGTRLTVV.